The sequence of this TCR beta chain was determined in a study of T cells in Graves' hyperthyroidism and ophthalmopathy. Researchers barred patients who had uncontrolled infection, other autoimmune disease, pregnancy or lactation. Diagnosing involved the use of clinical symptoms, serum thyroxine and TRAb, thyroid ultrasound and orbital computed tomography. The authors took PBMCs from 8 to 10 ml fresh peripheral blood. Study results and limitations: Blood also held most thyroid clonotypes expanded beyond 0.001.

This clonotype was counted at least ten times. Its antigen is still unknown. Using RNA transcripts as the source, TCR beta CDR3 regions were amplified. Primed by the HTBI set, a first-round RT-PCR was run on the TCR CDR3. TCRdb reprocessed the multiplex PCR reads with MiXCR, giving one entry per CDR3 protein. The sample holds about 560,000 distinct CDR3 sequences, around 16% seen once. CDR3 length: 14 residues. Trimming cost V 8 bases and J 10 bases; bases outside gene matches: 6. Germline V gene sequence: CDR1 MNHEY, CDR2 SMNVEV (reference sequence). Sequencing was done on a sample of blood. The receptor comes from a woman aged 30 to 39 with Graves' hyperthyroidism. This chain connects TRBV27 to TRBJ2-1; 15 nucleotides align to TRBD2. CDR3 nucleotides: TGTGCCAGCGTCGGCGGACTAGCGGGAGGGGAGCAGTTCTTC. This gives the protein CASVGGLAGGEQFF.